These T cell receptor beta chains were read from a single sample in a study of vaccination and CD4 T cells after COVID-19. For these receptors, no antigen is known. MiXCR was run by TCRdb on the PCR reads, yielding one entry per CDR3 protein. The data hold 9,100 or so distinct CDR3 sequences, with roughly 36% observed a single time. Sequencing was performed on CD4+ T cells from blood, cultured in vitro. These receptors all come from a human donor in good health. Each CDR3 is given with its conserved first and last residue. Fields, in order: J gene, V gene, clone size, D gene, CDR3 DNA, CDR3 protein. The D gene is left open where the match is weak. The size field is filled for only some rows; it gives once, few, many or a size class.

>TRBJ2-7|TRBV19|.|.
TGTGCCAGTACTCAGGGATGGGGTCCTACCTACGAGCAGTACTTC
CASTQGWGPTYEQYF
>TRBJ1-1|TRBV7-6|.|.
TGTGCCAGCAGCCCGGAGGCGGTGAACGGTGAAGCTTTCTTT
CASSPEAVNGEAFF
>TRBJ1-1|TRBV10-3|.|.
TGTGCCATCAGTGATCTGAACACTGAAGCTTTCTTT
CAISDLNTEAFF
>TRBJ2-2|TRBV29-1|.|TRBD1
TGCAGCGGCGGACAGGTGAACACCGGGGAGCTGTTTTTT
CSGGQVNTGELFF
>TRBJ1-2|TRBV2|few|.
TGTGCCAGCACTGAACTCTATGGCTACACCTTC
CASTELYGYTF
>TRBJ2-5|TRBV2|.|.
TGTGCCAGCAGTGTAGGGCCAGAGACCCAGTACTTC
CASSVGPETQYF
>TRBJ1-1|TRBV10-3|.|.
TGTGCCATCACGATAGGTACCGGGAACACTGAAGCTTTCTTT
CAITIGTGNTEAFF
>TRBJ1-5|TRBV12-3/TRBV12-4|.|.
TGTGCCAGCTCCACCCTTGATGGTCAGCCCCAGCATTTT
CASSTLDGQPQHF
>TRBJ1-1|TRBV29-1|.|TRBD1
TGCAGCGTTGGAACCAGGGGGTTGAACACTGAAGCTTTCTTT
CSVGTRGLNTEAFF
>TRBJ1-3|TRBV7-2|once|.
TGTGCCAGCAGCTCCCTGGGCTCGGGAAACACCATATATTTT
CASSSLGSGNTIYF
>TRBJ2-5|TRBV2|.|.
TGTGCCAGCAGCATTCAAGAGACCCAGTACTTC
CASSIQETQYF
>TRBJ1-1|TRBV5-1|few|.
TGCGCCAGCAGCACACACAGAGGGAACACTGAAGCTTTCTTT
CASSTHRGNTEAFF
>TRBJ2-2|TRBV20-1|few|TRBD1
TGCAGTGCTAGGGCCCGCACAGGGACAGGGACGAACACCGGGGAGCTGTTTTTT
CSARARTGTGTNTGELFF
>TRBJ1-2|TRBV2|.|.
TGTGCCAGCAGTGTTGGAGGAGACTATGGCTACACCTTC
CASSVGGDYGYTF
>TRBJ1-1|TRBV6-1|.|TRBD1
TGTGCCAGCAGGGCCGGGACAGGGGCGAGGGGAACTGAAGCTTTCTTT
CASRAGTGARGTEAFF
>TRBJ1-5|TRBV7-9|.|.
TGTGCCAGCAGCTTAGCAGGGGAGGGTGGGGTCCGGCAGCCCCAGCATTTT
CASSLAGEGGVRQPQHF
>TRBJ1-1|TRBV5-1|.|.
TGCGCCAGCAGCCCCACCCAGATAGCAAACACTGAAGCTTTCTTT
CASSPTQIANTEAFF
>TRBJ1-2|TRBV20-1|medium-sized|.
TGCAGTGCTAGAGACTTTAAGTTCGGGCGGCAGGGGAGTTCTGGCTACACCTTC
CSARDFKFGRQGSSGYTF
>TRBJ1-1|TRBV4-2|once|.
TGTGCCAGCAGCCAAGATCTGTGGGGTACTGAAGCTTTCTTT
CASSQDLWGTEAFF
>TRBJ1-1|TRBV14|few|.
TGTGCCAGCAGCCCTCGGGTGGCAGGGATGAACACTGAAGCTTTCTTT
CASSPRVAGMNTEAFF
>TRBJ2-6|TRBV7-9|.|.
TGTGCCAGCAGCTTAGTTGGTTTGTCTGGGGCCAACGTCCTGACTTTC
CASSLVGLSGANVLTF
>TRBJ1-4|TRBV7-6|.|.
TGTGCCAGCAGCGCCCGGACGGAGGGAAAACTGTTTTTT
CASSARTEGKLFF
>TRBJ1-6|TRBV2|few|.
TGTGCCAGCAGTGCCAGCCTCTCCTATAATTCACCCCTCCACTTT
CASSASLSYNSPLHF
>TRBJ1-2|TRBV20-1|few|.
TGCAGTGCTAACTCGGACGGCTACACCTTC
CSANSDGYTF
>TRBJ1-6|TRBV20-1|.|.
TGCAGTGCTAGCGATTACGGTATTAACGGTTCACCCCTCCACTTT
CSASDYGINGSPLHF
>TRBJ1-5|TRBV6-1|.|.
TGTGCCAGCACAAAGGGGATTACAGGGTGGGGCAATCAGCCCCAGCATTTT
CASTKGITGWGNQPQHF
>TRBJ1-1|TRBV7-2|few|.
TGTGCCAGCAGCGTCTCGACAGCGAACACTGAAGCTTTCTTT
CASSVSTANTEAFF
>TRBJ2-7|TRBV12-3/TRBV12-4|.|.
TGTGCCAGCAGTTTCACTCAGGGGTCCTACGAGCAGTACTTC
CASSFTQGSYEQYF
>TRBJ1-1|TRBV6-1|.|.
TGTGCCAGCAGTCCGGGGAGGACTGAAGCTTTCTTT
CASSPGRTEAFF
>TRBJ1-1|TRBV20-1|.|.
TGCAGTGCTAGAGATCAGGGGAGGATGACTGAAGCTTTCTTT
CSARDQGRMTEAFF
>TRBJ1-6|TRBV24-1|few|.
TGTGCCACCAAAAGGCAGGGCGATTCACCCCTCCACTTT
CATKRQGDSPLHF
>TRBJ2-2|TRBV6-1|few|TRBD1
TGTGCCAGCAGTGAAGCGGACAGGCGGTCCGGGGAGCTGTTTTTT
CASSEADRRSGELFF
>TRBJ2-3|TRBV6-4|few|TRBD2
TGTGCCAGCAGTGCGACTAGCGGGGGGCAAGATACGCAGTATTTT
CASSATSGGQDTQYF
>TRBJ1-1|TRBV6-1|few|.
TGTGCCAGCAGCATGAGGAGACCTCGGAACACTGAAGCTTTCTTT
CASSMRRPRNTEAFF
>TRBJ1-2|TRBV27|.|.
TGTGCCAGCAGTTTAGGACTACATAACTATGGCTACACCTTC
CASSLGLHNYGYTF
>TRBJ1-2|TRBV5-6|few|.
TGTGCCAGCAGCTTGGGTAACTATGGCTACACCTTC
CASSLGNYGYTF
>TRBJ2-1|TRBV20-1|.|TRBD2
TGCAGTGCTAGAGTGCTAGCGGGGGGGAACAATGAGCAGTTCTTC
CSARVLAGGNNEQFF
>TRBJ1-1|TRBV10-3|.|.
TGTGCCATCAGTCGGGACCGACAGTCTGAAGCTTTCTTT
CAISRDRQSEAFF
>TRBJ1-5|TRBV25-1|few|.
TGTGCCAGCAACACTGAGGGGGTGGGTCAGCCCCAGCATTTT
CASNTEGVGQPQHF
>TRBJ1-2|TRBV19|few|.
TGTGCCTGCGCGAAGGAGGCCGAAAACTATGGCTACACCTTC
CACAKEAENYGYTF
>TRBJ1-6|TRBV6-1|.|.
TGTGCCAGCAGCCAGGACTCTTATTCACCCCTCCACTTT
CASSQDSYSPLHF
>TRBJ2-2|TRBV19|.|TRBD1
TGTGCCAGTAACGGACAGGGGGCAAGCACCGGGGAGCTGTTTTTT
CASNGQGASTGELFF
>TRBJ1-1|TRBV7-9|few|.
TGTGCCAGCAGCCCCGCCTACAGGGTCGCGGGAGCTTTCTTT
CASSPAYRVAGAFF
>TRBJ2-5|TRBV12-3/TRBV12-4|.|TRBD1
TGTGCCAGCAGTTGGATGGGACAGCAAGAGACCCAGTACTTC
CASSWMGQQETQYF
>TRBJ2-5|TRBV27|few|.
TGTGCCAGCAGTATACGACTCCGAGAGACCCAGTACTTC
CASSIRLRETQYF
>TRBJ1-5|TRBV30|.|TRBD1
TGTGCCTGGGACAGGGAGGGTAATCAGCCCCAGCATTTT
CAWDREGNQPQHF
>TRBJ1-1|TRBV6-1|.|.
TGTGCCAGCCCGGTCTGGGGGGGACTAGGAGCTTTCTTT
CASPVWGGLGAFF
>TRBJ1-1|TRBV2|.|.
TGTGCCACCCGTCAGAGCCTGAACACTGAAGCTTTCTTT
CATRQSLNTEAFF
>TRBJ1-5|TRBV19|medium-sized|.
TGTGCCAGTAGTATATGGGCAGGGGAACAGCCCCAGCATTTT
CASSIWAGEQPQHF
>TRBJ1-5|TRBV6-1|medium-sized|.
TGTGCCAGCAGGTCCCCGGGGTCGGGACAGCCCCAGCATTTT
CASRSPGSGQPQHF
>TRBJ2-3|TRBV7-8|.|TRBD2
TGTGCCAGCAGCGTTCGACTAGCGGGGGGAGATACGCAGTATTTT
CASSVRLAGGDTQYF
>TRBJ1-3|TRBV20-1|.|TRBD1
TGCAGTGCTATGGACAGGGGGCCTAACGACTCTGGAAACACCATATATTTT
CSAMDRGPNDSGNTIYF
>TRBJ2-2|TRBV20-1|large|.
TGCAGTGCTAGAGCAGGGGCGAACACCGGGGAGCTGTTTTTT
CSARAGANTGELFF
>TRBJ2-2|TRBV20-1|medium-sized|.
TGCAGTGCTAGAGAACCAAGGAACACCGGGGAGCTGTTTTTT
CSAREPRNTGELFF
>TRBJ1-1|TRBV7-9|.|.
TGTGCCAGCAGCTTAGACAACCTCGGAGCTTTCTTT
CASSLDNLGAFF
>TRBJ2-7|TRBV20-1|.|.
TGCAGTGCAACCTATGCTAGCGTTTTCTCCTACGAGCAGTACTTC
CSATYASVFSYEQYF
>TRBJ2-7|TRBV25-1|.|TRBD2
TGTGCCAGCAGTGTTTCGCGCCGGGGGACTACCTACGAGCAGTACTTC
CASSVSRRGTTYEQYF
>TRBJ2-7|TRBV20-1|.|.
TGCAGCGCCCGACGGGGGGCCGGGGTTGGTTACGAGCAGTACTTC
CSARRGAGVGYEQYF
>TRBJ2-1|TRBV20-1|.|TRBD2
TGCAGTGCTAGATCGCCTAGCGGGGGGTTTCATGAGCAGTTCTTC
CSARSPSGGFHEQFF
>TRBJ2-7|TRBV6-1|.|.
TGTGCCAGCAGCCCGGGACCAGCCTACGAGCAGTACTTC
CASSPGPAYEQYF